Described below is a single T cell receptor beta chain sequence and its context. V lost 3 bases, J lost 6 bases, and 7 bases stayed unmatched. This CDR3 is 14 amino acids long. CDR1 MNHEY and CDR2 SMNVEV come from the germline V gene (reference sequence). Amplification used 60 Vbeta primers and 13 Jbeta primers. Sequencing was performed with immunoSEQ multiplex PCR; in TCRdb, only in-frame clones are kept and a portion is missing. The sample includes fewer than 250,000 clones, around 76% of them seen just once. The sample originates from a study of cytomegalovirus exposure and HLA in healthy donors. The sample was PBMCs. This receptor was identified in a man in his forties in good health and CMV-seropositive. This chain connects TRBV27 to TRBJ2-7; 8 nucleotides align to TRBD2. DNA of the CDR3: TGTGCCAGCAGTTTTCAGGGACTAGTATCCGAGCAGTACTTC. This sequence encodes CASSFQGLVSEQYF.